The source of this TCR beta chain is a study of blood T cell repertoires in COVID-19. V lost 4 bases and J 1 base, leaving 10 bases between the germline ends. CDR3 length: 14 residues. Germline CDR1 MNHEY, CDR2 SVGAGI. Per the study methods: How many nucleated cells were present was estimated from reference gene primer amplification. TCRdb's copy holds only in-frame clones and misses some; the assay was immunoSEQ multiplex PCR. The V and J calls and the clone size are those of that table, but D and trimming were determined from the DNA. The sample yields about 250,000 clones, roughly 90% seen once. This sequence joins TRBV6-5 and TRBJ1-1; tentatively, D is TRBD1 (6 bases). The clonotype comes from a woman aged 25 to 39 with acute COVID-19. Input material: PBMCs or T cells enriched from blood (not recorded which). CDR3 protein: CASSWDTENTEAFF. Here the CDR3 DNA reads TGTGCCAGCAGTTGGGACACCGAGAACACTGAAGCTTTCTTT.